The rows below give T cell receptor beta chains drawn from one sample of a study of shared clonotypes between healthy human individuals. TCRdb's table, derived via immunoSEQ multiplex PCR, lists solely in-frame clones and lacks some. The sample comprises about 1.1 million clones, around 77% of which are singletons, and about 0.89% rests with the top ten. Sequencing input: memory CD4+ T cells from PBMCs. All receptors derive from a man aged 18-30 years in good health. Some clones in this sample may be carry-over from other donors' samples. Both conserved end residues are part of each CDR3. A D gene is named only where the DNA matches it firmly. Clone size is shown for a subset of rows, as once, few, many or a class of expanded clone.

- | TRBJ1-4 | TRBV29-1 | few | TGCAGCGTTGAAGATCAGCGGGGGGAAAAACTGTTTTTT | CSVEDQRGEKLFF
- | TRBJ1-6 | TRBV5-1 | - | TGCGCCAGCAGCTTGCTTTGGAATTCACCCCTCCACTTT | CASSLLWNSPLHF
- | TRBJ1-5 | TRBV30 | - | TGTGCCTGGAGTTCAGGGGCCAGCAATCAGCCCCAGCATTTT | CAWSSGASNQPQHF
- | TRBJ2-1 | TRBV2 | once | TGTGCCAGCCAGGGCTCTCTCCGGGACCGGGGGTTCTTC | CASQGSLRDRGFF
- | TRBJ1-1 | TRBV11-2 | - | TGTGCCAGCAGCCGGGACACCAACACTGAAGCTTTCTTT | CASSRDTNTEAFF
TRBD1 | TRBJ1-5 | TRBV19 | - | TGTGCCAGTAGTGTACAGGGGGCCTATAGCAATCAGCCCCAGCATTTT | CASSVQGAYSNQPQHF
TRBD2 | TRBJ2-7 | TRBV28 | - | TGTGCCAGCAGAACTAGCGTCTACGAGCAGTACTTC | CASRTSVYEQYF
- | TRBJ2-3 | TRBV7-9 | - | TGTGCCAGCAGCTTAACTAGTGGGAGGAGCACAGATACGCAGTATTTT | CASSLTSGRSTDTQYF
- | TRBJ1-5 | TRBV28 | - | TGTGCCAGCAGTTTTCGGGGCGGGGGCAATCAGCCCCAGCATTTT | CASSFRGGGNQPQHF
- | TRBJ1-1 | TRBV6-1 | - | TGTGCCAGCAGGAGGGGGAGGGAGAACACTGAAGCTTTCTTT | CASRRGRENTEAFF